The TCR beta chain under discussion was sequenced for a study of cytomegalovirus exposure and HLA in healthy donors. The PCR made use of 60 Vbeta and 13 Jbeta primers. This table comes from immunoSEQ multiplex PCR, and its TCRdb copy is limited to in-frame clones, with some not included. The data hold 140,000 or so clones, with around two thirds observed a single time. J was trimmed by 2 bases and V by 0 bases; bases with no gene match: 4. The CDR3 runs to 15 residues. Germline CDR1 reads SGHDT; CDR2 reads YYEEEE. The sample comprised PBMCs. The V gene is TRBV5-6, the J gene TRBJ2-7; 8 nucleotides agree with TRBD2. The TCR comes from a man younger than 30 in good health and CMV-seropositive. CDR3 protein: CASSLGGLVPYEQYF. Written as DNA, the CDR3 is TGTGCCAGCAGCTTGGGGGGACTAGTCCCCTACGAGCAGTACTTC.